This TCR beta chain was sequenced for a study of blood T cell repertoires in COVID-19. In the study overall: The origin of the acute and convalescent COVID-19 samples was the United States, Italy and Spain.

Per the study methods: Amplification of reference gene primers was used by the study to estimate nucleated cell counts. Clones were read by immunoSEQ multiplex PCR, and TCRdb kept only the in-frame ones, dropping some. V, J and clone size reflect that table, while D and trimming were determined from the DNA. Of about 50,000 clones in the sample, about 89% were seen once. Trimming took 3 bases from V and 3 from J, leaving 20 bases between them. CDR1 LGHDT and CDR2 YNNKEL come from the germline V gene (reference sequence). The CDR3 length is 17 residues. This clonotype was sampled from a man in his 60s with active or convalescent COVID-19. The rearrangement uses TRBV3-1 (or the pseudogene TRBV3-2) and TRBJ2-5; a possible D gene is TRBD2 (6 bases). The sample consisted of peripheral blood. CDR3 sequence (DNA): TGTGCCAGCAGCCAGTTCGGCTCGCTAGCGCCCGAAGAGACCCAGTACTTC. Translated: CASSQFGSLAPEETQYF.